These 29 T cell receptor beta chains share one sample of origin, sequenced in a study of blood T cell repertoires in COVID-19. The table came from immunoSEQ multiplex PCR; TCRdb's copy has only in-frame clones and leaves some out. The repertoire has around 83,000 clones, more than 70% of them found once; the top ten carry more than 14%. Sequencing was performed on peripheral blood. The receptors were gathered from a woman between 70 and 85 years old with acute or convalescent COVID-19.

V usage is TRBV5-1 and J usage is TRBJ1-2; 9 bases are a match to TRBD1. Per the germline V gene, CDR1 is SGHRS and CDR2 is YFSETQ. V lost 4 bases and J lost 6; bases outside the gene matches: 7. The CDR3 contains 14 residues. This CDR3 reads CASSTWTGVDGYTF. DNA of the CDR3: TGCGCCAGCAGCACGTGGACAGGGGTTGATGGCTACACCTTC.

The CDR3: CASIQRAGGGYTF. The CDR3 DNA is TGTGCCAGCATTCAAAGGGCAGGGGGCGGCTACACCTTC. The gene calls are TRBV6-5 and TRBJ1-2, with 8 bases fitting TRBD1. Germline CDR1 and CDR2: MNHEY and SVGAGI. The length of the CDR3 is 13 residues. V dropped 7 bases and J dropped 8; count of bases not matched to a gene: 9.

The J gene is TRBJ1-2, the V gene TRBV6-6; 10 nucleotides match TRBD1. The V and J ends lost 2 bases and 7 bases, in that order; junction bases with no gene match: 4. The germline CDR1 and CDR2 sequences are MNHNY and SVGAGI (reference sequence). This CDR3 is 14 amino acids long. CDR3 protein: CASSYGGQGSGYTF. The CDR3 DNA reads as TGTGCCAGCAGTTACGGGGGACAGGGGTCTGGCTACACCTTC.

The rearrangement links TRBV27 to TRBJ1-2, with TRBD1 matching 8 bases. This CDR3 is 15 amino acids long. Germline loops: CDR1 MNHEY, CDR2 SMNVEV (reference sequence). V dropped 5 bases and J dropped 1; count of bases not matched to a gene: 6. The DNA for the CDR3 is TGTGCCAGCAGTCCTCACAGGGGGAGTAACTATGGCTACACCTTC. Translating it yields CASSPHRGSNYGYTF.

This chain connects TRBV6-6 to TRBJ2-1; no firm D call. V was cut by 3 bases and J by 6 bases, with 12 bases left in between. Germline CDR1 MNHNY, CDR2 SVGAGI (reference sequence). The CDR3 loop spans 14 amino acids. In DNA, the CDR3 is TGTGCCAGCAGTTATTCTACCTATTCCAATGAGCAGTTCTTC. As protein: CASSYSTYSNEQFF.

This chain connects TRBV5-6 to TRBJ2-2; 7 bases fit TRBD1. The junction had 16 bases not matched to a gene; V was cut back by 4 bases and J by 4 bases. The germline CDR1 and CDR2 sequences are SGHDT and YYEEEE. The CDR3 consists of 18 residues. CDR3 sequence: CASSGLTTGKGLTGELFF. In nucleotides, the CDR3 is TGTGCCAGCAGCGGCCTTACGACAGGGAAAGGACTCACCGGGGAGCTGTTTTTT. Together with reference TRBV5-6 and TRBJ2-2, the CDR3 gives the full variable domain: DAGVTQSPTHLIKTRGQQVTLRCSPKSGHDTVSWYQQALGQGPQFIFQYYEEEERQRGNFPDRFSGHQFPNYSSELNVNALLLGDSALYLCASSGLTTGKGLTGELFFGEGSRLTVL.

The CDR3 DNA reads as TGCGCCAGCCAGGACAGGCACACCGGGGAGCTGTTTTTT. Encoded protein: CASQDRHTGELFF. The V gene is TRBV5-1, the J gene TRBJ2-2; 7 positions agree with TRBD1. This CDR3 is 13 amino acids long. Germline CDR1 SGHRS, CDR2 YFSETQ. With 7 bases clipped from V and 3 bases from J, the junction kept 3 bases outside the gene matches.

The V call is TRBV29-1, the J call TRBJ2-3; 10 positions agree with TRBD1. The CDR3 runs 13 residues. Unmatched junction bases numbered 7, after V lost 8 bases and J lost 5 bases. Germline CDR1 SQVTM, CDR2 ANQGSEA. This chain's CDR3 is CSSAGQGKDTQYF. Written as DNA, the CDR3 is TGCAGCTCCGCGGGACAGGGGAAAGATACGCAGTATTTT.

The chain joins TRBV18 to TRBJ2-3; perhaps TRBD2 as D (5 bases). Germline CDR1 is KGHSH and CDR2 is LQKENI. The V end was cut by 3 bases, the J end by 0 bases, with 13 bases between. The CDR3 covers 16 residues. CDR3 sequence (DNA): TGTGCCAGCTCACCGGTTGAGGGTTCTAGCACAGATACGCAGTATTTT. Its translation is CASSPVEGSSTDTQYF.

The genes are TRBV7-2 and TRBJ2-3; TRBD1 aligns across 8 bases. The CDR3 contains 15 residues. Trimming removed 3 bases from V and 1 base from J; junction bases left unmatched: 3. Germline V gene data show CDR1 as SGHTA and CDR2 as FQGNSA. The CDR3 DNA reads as TGTGCCAGCAGCTTCCCGACAGGGGGCACAGATACGCAGTATTTT. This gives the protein CASSFPTGGTDTQYF.

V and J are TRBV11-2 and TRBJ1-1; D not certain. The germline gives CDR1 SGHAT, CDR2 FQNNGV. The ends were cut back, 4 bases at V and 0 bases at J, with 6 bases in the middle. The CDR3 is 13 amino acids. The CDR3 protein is CASSSTVNTEAFF. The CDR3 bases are TGTGCCAGCAGCTCCACAGTGAACACTGAAGCTTTCTTT.

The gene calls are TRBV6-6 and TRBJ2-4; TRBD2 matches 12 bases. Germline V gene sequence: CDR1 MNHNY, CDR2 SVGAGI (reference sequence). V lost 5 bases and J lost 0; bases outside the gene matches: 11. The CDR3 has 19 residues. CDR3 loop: CASSPYPLAGGLAKNIQYF. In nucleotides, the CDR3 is TGTGCCAGCAGTCCGTACCCACTAGCGGGGGGCTTAGCCAAAAACATTCAGTACTTC.

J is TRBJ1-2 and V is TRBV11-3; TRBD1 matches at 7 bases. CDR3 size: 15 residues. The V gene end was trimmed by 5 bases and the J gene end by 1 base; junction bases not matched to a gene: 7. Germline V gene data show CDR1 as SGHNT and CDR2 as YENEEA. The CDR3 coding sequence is TGTGCCAGCAGCCATCCCTCAGGGGGTAACTATGGCTACACCTTC. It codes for CASSHPSGGNYGYTF.

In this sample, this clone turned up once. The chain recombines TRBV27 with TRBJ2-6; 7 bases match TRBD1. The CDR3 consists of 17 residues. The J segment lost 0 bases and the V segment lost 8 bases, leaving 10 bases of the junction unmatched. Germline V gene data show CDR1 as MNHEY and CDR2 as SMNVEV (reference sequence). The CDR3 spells CASGAARGISGANVLTF. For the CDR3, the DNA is TGTGCCAGCGGCGCCGCCAGGGGGATCTCTGGGGCCAACGTCCTGACTTTC.

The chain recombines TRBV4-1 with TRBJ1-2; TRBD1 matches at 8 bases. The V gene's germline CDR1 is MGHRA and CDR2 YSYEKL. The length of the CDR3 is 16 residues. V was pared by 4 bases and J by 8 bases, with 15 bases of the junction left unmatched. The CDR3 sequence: CASSRGQGIPSVGYTF. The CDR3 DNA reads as TGCGCCAGCAGCCGCGGACAGGGAATTCCATCGGTCGGCTACACCTTC.

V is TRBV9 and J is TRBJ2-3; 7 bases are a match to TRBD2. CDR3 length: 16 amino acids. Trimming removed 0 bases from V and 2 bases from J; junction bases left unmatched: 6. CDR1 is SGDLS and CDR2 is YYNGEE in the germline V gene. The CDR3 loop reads CASSVVGGSHTDTQYF. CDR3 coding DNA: TGTGCCAGCAGCGTAGTGGGGGGGAGCCACACAGATACGCAGTATTTT.

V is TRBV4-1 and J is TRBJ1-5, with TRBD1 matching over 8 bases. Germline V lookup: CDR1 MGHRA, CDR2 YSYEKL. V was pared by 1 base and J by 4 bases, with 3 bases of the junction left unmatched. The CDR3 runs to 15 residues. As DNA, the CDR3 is TGCGCCAGCAGCCAAGCGGACAGGGAGAATCAGCCCCAGCATTTT. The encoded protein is CASSQADRENQPQHF.

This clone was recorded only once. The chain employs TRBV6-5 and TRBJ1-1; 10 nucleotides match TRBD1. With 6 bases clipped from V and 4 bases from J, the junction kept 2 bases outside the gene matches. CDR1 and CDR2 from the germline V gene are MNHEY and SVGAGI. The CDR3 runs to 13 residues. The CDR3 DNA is TGTGCCAGCAGGACAGGGGGCGCCACTGAAGCTTTCTTT. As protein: CASRTGGATEAFF.

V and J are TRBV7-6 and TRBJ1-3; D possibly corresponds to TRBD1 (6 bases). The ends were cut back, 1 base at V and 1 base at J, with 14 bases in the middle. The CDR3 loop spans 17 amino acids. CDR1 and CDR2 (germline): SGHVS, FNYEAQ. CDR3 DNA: TGTGCCAGCAGCTTAGACCCCAAGGGGGTTTCTGGAAACACCATATATTTT. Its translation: CASSLDPKGVSGNTIYF.

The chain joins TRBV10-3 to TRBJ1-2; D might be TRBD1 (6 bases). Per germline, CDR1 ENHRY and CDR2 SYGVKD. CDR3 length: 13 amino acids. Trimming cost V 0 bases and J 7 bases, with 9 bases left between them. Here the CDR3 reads CAISESDSAGYTF. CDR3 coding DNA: TGTGCCATCAGTGAGTCGGACAGTGCTGGCTACACCTTC.

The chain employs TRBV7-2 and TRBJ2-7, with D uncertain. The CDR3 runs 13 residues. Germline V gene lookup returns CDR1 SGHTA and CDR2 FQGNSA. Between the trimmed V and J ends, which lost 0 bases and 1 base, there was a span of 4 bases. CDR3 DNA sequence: TGTGCCAGCAGCTTAGCGGAGTCCTACGAGCAGTACGTC. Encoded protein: CASSLAESYEQYV.

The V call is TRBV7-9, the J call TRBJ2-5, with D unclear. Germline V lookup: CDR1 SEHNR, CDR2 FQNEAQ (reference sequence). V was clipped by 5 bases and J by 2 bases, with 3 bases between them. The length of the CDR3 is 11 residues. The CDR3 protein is CASSLQETQYF. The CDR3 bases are TGTGCCAGCAGCCTACAAGAGACCCAGTACTTC.

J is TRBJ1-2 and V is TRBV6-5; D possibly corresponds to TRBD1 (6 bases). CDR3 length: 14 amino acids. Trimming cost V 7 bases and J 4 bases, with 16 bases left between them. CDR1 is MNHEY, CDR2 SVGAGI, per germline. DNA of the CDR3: TGTGCCAGCACCCTTGAAGACAGGCCCTATGGCTACACCTTC. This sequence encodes CASTLEDRPYGYTF.

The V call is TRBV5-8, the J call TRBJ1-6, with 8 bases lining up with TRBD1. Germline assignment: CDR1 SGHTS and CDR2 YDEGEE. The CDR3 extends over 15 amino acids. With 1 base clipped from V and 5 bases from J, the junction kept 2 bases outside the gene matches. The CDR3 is CASSLRTGHNSPLHF. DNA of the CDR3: TGTGCCAGCAGCTTGCGGACAGGGCATAATTCACCCCTCCACTTT.

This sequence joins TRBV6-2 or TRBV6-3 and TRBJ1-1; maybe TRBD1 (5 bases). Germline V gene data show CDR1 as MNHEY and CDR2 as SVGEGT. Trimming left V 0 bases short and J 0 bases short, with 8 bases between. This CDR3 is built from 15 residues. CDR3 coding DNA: TGTGCCAGCAGTTACTCGCGGGGGGTGAACACTGAAGCTTTCTTT. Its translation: CASSYSRGVNTEAFF.

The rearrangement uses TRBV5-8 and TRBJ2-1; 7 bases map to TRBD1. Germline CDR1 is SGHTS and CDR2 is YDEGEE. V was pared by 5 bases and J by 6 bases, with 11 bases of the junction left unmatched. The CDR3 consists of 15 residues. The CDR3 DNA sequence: TGTGCCAGCAGTCTCCGGGACAGCGGAGTCAATGAGCAGTTCTTC. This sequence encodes CASSLRDSGVNEQFF.

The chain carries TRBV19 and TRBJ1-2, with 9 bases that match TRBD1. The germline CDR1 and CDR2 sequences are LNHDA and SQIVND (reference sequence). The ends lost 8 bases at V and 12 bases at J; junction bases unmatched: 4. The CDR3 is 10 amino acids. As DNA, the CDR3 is TGTGCCAGTGGGACAGGGTCTGACACCTTC. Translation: CASGTGSDTF. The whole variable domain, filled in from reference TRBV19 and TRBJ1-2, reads DGGITQSPKYLFRKEGQNVTLSCEQNLNHDAMYWYRQDPGQGLRLIYYSQIVNDFQKGDIAEGYSVSREKKESFPLTVTSAQKNPTAFYLCASGTGSDTFGSGTRLTVV.

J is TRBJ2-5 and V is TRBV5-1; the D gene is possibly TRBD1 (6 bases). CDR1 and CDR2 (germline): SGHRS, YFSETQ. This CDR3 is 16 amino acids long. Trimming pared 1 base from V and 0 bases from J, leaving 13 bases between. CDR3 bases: TGCGCCAGCAGCTTGCGGGACACGACGTACCAAGAGACCCAGTACTTC. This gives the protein CASSLRDTTYQETQYF.

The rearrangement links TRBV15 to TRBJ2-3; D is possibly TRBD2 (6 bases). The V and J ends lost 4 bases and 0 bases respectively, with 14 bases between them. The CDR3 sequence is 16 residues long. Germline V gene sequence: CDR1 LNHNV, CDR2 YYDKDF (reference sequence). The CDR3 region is CATSTGSQASTDTQYF. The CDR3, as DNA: TGTGCCACCAGCACCGGGAGTCAGGCTAGCACAGATACGCAGTATTTT. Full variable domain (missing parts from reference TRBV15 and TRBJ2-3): DAMVIQNPRYQVTQFGKPVTLSCSQTLNHNVMYWYQQKSSQAPKLLFHYYDKDFNNEADTPDNFQSRRPNTSFCFLDIRSPGLGDTAMYLCATSTGSQASTDTQYFGPGTRLTVL.